This entry is about one T cell receptor (beta chain). Its target is not known. The CDR3 is made up of 13 amino acids. V lost 1 base and J lost 5, with 9 bases in between. From germline, CDR1 is SGHTA and CDR2 FQGTGA. These data belong to a study of cytomegalovirus exposure and HLA in healthy donors. Study-level background: Sequencing of 150 million to 200 million T cells in an earlier analysis found around 100 million unique TCR beta sequences.

Vbeta (60) and Jbeta (13) primers were used in the PCR. The data were produced by immunoSEQ multiplex PCR, yet TCRdb's version contains in-frame clones alone and is incomplete. Here the sample table reports about 48,000 clones. Findings and limits, study-wide: Prior analysis indicated that the majority of TCR beta V segments exhibited productivity approximately 90% or approximately 30% of the time. Cytomegalovirus status was reportedly diagnosed by the classifier with high sensitivity and specificity. Some V segments could not be told apart, so they were left out, TRBV6-2 and TRBV6-3 among them.

V and J are TRBV7-3 and TRBJ2-7, with no clear D. This TCR was recovered from a male donor in good health and CMV-seropositive. The sequencing input was PBMCs. CDR3 nucleotides: TGTGCCAGCAGCTTAATAGGCAGCGACGAGCAGTACTTC. Translation: CASSLIGSDEQYF.